This T cell receptor (beta chain) is from a study of beta chain features in type 1 diabetes. Germline V lookup: CDR1 SGDLS, CDR2 YYNGEE. J lost 2 bases, V lost 3 bases, and 5 bases had no gene match. CDR3 length: 14 amino acids. As every portion of the isolated RNA was reverse transcribed, the sequencing read expressed TCRB transcripts. Some clones are missing from TCRdb's copy, which holds only in-frame ones; the method was immunoSEQ multiplex PCR. The sample shows about 160,000 clones, just over 9% of them seen only once. Each of the CD4+ naive, central memory, regulatory and stem cell-like memory populations was sorted via CD45RO/CCR7/CD25/CD127/CD95/CD27.

The rearrangement joins TRBV9 to TRBJ2-7, with TRBD1 identical over 7 bases. The clonotype comes from a woman between 18 and 29 years old in good health. The material sequenced was central memory CD4+ T cells from blood. The CDR3 coding sequence is TGTGCCAGCAGCGCCCGGGACAGTGCCTACGAGCAGTACTTC. The encoded protein is CASSARDSAYEQYF.